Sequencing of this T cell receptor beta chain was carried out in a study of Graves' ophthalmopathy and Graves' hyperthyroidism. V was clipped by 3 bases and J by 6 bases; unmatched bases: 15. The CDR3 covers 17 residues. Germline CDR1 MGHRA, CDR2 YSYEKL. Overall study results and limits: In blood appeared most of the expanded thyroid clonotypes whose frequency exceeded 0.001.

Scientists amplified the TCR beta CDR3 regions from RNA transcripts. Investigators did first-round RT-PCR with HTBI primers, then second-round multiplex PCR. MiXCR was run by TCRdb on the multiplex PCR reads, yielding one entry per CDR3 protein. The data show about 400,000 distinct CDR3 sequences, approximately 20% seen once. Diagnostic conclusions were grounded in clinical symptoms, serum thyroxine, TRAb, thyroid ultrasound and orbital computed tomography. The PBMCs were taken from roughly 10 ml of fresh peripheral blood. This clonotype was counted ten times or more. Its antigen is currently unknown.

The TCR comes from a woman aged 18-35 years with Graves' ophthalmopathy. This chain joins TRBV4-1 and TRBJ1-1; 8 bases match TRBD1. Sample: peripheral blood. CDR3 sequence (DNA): TGCGCCAGCAGCCAGGTTGGGTGGGGCAGGGGGCATGCTGAAGCTTTCTTT. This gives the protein CASSQVGWGRGHAEAFF.